One and the same sample provided the 14 T cell receptor beta chains below, sequenced in a study of blood T cell repertoires in COVID-19. Clones were sequenced by immunoSEQ multiplex PCR, and TCRdb holds only the in-frame ones, with some missing. In the table there are nearly 250,000 clones, 86% of which are singletons. The sequencing input was PBMCs or T cells enriched from blood (not recorded which). These receptors all come from a woman in her forties or fifties who had recovered from COVID-19.

V usage is TRBV28 and J usage is TRBJ1-2, with D perhaps TRBD1 (6 bases). V shed 1 base and J shed 8 bases, with 11 bases lying between them. This CDR3 is built from 13 residues. Per germline, CDR1 MDHEN and CDR2 SYDVKM. CDR3 DNA sequence: TGTGCCAGCAGTTTATCCCACAGGGCCGGCTACACCTTC. Its translation is CASSLSHRAGYTF.

This clone was detected once. V is TRBV30 and J is TRBJ1-2, with D perhaps TRBD1 (5 bases). This CDR3 has 13 residues. Germline CDR1 is GTSNPN and CDR2 is SVGIG (reference sequence). The V end lost 0 bases, the J end lost 7 bases, and 12 bases lay between the germline ends. CDR3 sequence: CAWSVQAVAGYTF. DNA for the CDR3: TGTGCCTGGAGTGTACAGGCAGTGGCTGGCTACACCTTC. Combining the CDR3 with reference TRBV30 and TRBJ1-2 gives the whole variable domain SQTIHQWPATLVQPVGSPLSLECTVEGTSNPNLYWYRQAAGRGLQLLFYSVGIGQISSEVPQNLSASRPQDRQFILSSKKLLLSDSGFYLCAWSVQAVAGYTFGSGTRLTVV.

As DNA, the CDR3 is TGCGCCAGCAGCCCTAGACGGGGTGAGACCCAGTACTTC. It is translated as CASSPRRGETQYF. V gene TRBV4-3 combines with J gene TRBJ2-5; D might be TRBD2 (5 bases). Trimming removed 4 bases from V and 5 bases from J, with 11 bases in between. The CDR3 is made up of 13 amino acids. Germline loops: CDR1 LGHNA, CDR2 YSLEER.

This clone showed up just a few times. This chain links TRBV12-5 with TRBJ1-2; D is ambiguous. Germline V CDR1 and CDR2: LGHNT, FRNRAP. V was trimmed by 6 bases and J by 1 base, leaving 15 bases between them. CDR3 length equals 15 residues. This CDR3 reads CASGPPGSYNYGYTF. DNA of the CDR3: TGTGCTAGTGGGCCCCCGGGTAGCTATAACTATGGCTACACCTTC.

This chain uses TRBV28 with TRBJ1-5, with D possibly matching TRBD1 (5 bases). V was clipped by 5 bases and J by 9 bases, with 11 bases between them. Germline assignment: CDR1 MDHEN and CDR2 SYDVKM. The CDR3 is made up of 12 amino acids. DNA of the CDR3: TGTGCCAGCAGTACAGGAACACTGCCCCAGCATTTT. It codes for CASSTGTLPQHF.

The chain employs TRBV7-8 and TRBJ2-1, with TRBD1 as a possible D gene (6 bases). Trimming stripped 5 bases from V and 13 bases from J, with 21 bases between. CDR1 and CDR2 from the germline V gene are SGHVS and FQNEAQ. The CDR3 contains 14 residues. The CDR3 loop is CASSPVGGQREQFF. The CDR3 bases are TGTGCCAGCAGCCCGGTAGGGGGACAACGGGAACAGTTCTTC. The full variable domain, in which reference TRBV7-8 and TRBJ2-1 provide the parts outside the CDR3, is GAGVSQSPRYKVAKRGQDVALRCDPISGHVSLFWYQQALGQGPEFLTYFQNEAQLDKSGLPSDRFFAERPEGSVSTLKIQRTQQEDSAVYLCASSPVGGQREQFFGPGTRLTVL.

The J gene is TRBJ1-4, the V gene TRBV7-6; no clear D. CDR1 and CDR2 (germline): SGHVS, FNYEAQ. Trimming shortened V by 2 bases and J by 4 bases, and 11 bases separated the two germline ends. The CDR3 is 15 residues long. This CDR3 reads CASSLNRFDNEKLFF. For the CDR3, the DNA is TGTGCCAGCAGCTTAAATAGATTCGATAATGAAAAACTGTTTTTT.

The chain joins TRBV28 to TRBJ2-5; 8 nucleotides agree with TRBD2. CDR1 MDHEN and CDR2 SYDVKM come from the germline V gene. CDR3 length: 13 residues. The junction had 5 bases not matched to a gene; V was cut back by 7 bases and J by 4 bases. The CDR3 is CASTHGGGETQYF. The CDR3, as DNA: TGTGCCAGCACCCACGGGGGGGGAGAGACCCAGTACTTC.

This clone has more than one count but fewer than ten. The chain joins TRBV6-2 or TRBV6-3 to TRBJ1-1; D ambiguous. This CDR3 has 13 amino acids. Germline assignment: CDR1 MNHEY and CDR2 SVGEGT. V lost 4 bases and J 1 base, leaving 7 bases between the germline ends. This CDR3 is CASSFRQNTEAFF. The CDR3 DNA reads as TGTGCCAGCAGTTTTCGACAGAACACTGAAGCTTTCTTT.

This rearrangement joins TRBV27 to TRBJ1-4, with no clear D. The V gene's germline CDR1 is MNHEY and CDR2 SMNVEV (reference sequence). Deletions cut 5 bases from V and 0 bases from J, with 13 bases between. This CDR3 contains 16 residues. DNA of the CDR3: TGTGCCAGCAGTCTCAACGCGGTAGCAACTAATGAAAAACTGTTTTTT. It is translated as CASSLNAVATNEKLFF.

This clone occurred once. The gene calls are TRBV28 and TRBJ1-5; 8 bases are shared with TRBD1. V was clipped by 6 bases and J by 1 base; unmatched bases: 11. The CDR3 runs to 17 residues. The germline CDR1 and CDR2 sequences are MDHEN and SYDVKM. The DNA for the CDR3 is TGTGCCAGCAGAAAGACAGGGGCGATAAGGAGCAATCAGCCCCAGCATTTT. This encodes CASRKTGAIRSNQPQHF.

This clone was observed a handful of times. The CDR3 DNA sequence: TGTGCCAGCAGCCCTTTACCGACAGGGGGCTCCTACAATGAGCAGTTCTTC. Protein sequence: CASSPLPTGGSYNEQFF. The chain carries TRBV5-4 and TRBJ2-1, with TRBD1 matching over 9 bases. The V gene's germline CDR1 is SGHNT and CDR2 YYREEE (reference sequence). This CDR3 is built from 17 residues. V lost 4 bases to trimming and J lost 0 bases; unmatched junction nucleotides: 8.

CDR3 nucleotides: TGCGCCAGCAGCTTCTCGACAGGACCCTCTTCTGGCTACACCTTC. It codes for CASSFSTGPSSGYTF. The V gene is TRBV5-1, the J gene TRBJ1-2; D possibly corresponds to TRBD1 (6 bases). CDR3 length equals 15 residues. With 2 bases removed from V and 7 bases from J, the gap between germline ends came to 18 bases. In germline, CDR1 is SGHRS, CDR2 YFSETQ.

The J gene is TRBJ1-6, the V gene TRBV9, with D possibly being TRBD1 (6 bases). Per the germline V gene, CDR1 is SGDLS and CDR2 is YYNGEE. V lost 3 bases, J lost 6 bases, and 10 bases lay in between. The CDR3 runs 14 residues. The CDR3 sequence is CASSATGPNSPLHF. For the CDR3, the DNA is TGTGCCAGCAGCGCGACAGGACCTAATTCACCCCTCCACTTT.